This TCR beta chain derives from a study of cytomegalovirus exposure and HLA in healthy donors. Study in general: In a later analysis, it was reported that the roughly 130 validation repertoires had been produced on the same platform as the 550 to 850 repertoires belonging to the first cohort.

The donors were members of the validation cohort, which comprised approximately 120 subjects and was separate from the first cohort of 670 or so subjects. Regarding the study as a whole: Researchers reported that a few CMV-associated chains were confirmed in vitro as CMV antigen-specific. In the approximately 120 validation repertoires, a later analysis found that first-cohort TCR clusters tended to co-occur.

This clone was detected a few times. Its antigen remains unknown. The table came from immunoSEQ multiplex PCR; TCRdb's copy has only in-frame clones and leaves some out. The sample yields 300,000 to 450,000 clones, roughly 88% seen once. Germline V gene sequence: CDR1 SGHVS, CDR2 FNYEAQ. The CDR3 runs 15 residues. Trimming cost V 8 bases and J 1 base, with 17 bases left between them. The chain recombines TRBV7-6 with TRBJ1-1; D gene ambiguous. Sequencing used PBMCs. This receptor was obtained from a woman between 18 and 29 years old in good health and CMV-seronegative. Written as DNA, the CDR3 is TGTGCCAGCGACTCCCGAGGAGTGACGAACACTGAAGCTTTCTTT. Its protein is CASDSRGVTNTEAFF.